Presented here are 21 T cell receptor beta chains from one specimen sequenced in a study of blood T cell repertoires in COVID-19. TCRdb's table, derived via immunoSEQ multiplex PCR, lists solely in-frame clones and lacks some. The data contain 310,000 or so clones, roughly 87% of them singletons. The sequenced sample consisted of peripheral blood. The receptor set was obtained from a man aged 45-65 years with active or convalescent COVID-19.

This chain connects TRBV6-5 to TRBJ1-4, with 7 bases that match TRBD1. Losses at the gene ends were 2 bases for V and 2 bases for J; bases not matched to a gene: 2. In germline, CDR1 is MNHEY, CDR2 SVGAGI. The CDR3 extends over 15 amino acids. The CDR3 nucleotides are TGTGCCAGCAGTTACAGGGGGCGGACTAATGAAAAACTGTTTTTT. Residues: CASSYRGRTNEKLFF.

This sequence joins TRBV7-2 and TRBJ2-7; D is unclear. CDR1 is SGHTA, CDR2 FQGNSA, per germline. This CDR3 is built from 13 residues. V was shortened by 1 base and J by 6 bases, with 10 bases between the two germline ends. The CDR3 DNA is TGTGCCAGCAGCTTAGTCGGTTTCGGCGAGCAGTACTTC. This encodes CASSLVGFGEQYF.

The CDR3 spells CAWSVQDRQPQHF. CDR3 nucleotides: TGTGCCTGGAGTGTACAGGACAGACAGCCCCAGCATTTT. The genes are TRBV30 and TRBJ1-5, with a weak D call TRBD1 (6 bases). The CDR3 is 13 amino acids. From germline, CDR1 is GTSNPN and CDR2 SVGIG (reference sequence). Trimming took 0 bases from V and 7 from J, leaving 10 bases between them.

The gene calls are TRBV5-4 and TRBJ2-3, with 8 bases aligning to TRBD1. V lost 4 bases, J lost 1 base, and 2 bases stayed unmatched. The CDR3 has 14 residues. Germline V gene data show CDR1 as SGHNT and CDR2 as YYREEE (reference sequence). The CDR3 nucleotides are TGTGCCAGCAGCCCGGGACAGGGCACAGATACGCAGTATTTT. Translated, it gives CASSPGQGTDTQYF.

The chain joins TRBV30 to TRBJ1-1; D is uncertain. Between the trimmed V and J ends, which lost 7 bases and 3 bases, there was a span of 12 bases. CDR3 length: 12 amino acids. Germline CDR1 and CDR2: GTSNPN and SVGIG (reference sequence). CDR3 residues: CASRDLHTEAFF. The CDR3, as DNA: TGTGCCTCGAGAGACTTGCACACTGAAGCTTTCTTT.

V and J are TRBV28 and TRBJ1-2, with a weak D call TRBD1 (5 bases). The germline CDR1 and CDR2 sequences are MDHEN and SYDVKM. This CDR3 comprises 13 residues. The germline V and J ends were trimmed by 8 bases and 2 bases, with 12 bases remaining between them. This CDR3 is CASVFPGNYGYTF. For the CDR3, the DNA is TGTGCCAGCGTCTTCCCAGGGAACTATGGCTACACCTTC.

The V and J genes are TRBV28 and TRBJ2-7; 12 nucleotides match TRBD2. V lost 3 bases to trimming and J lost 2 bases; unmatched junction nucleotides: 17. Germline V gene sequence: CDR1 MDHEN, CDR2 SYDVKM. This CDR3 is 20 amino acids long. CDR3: CASSFPSLGLAGQGTYEQYF. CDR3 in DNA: TGTGCCAGCAGTTTTCCATCCTTGGGACTAGCGGGTCAAGGGACCTACGAGCAGTACTTC. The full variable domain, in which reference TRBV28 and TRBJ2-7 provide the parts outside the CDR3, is DVKVTQSSRYLVKRTGEKVFLECVQDMDHENMFWYRQDPGLGLRLIYFSYDVKMKEKGDIPEGYSVSREKKERFSLILESASTNQTSMYLCASSFPSLGLAGQGTYEQYFGPGTRLTVT.

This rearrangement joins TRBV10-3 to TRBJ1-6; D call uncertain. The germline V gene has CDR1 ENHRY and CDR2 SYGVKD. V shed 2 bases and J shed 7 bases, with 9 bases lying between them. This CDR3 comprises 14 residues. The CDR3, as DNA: TGTGCCATCAGTGAGGTAGTACGGAATTCACCCCTCCACTTT. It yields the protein CAISEVVRNSPLHF.

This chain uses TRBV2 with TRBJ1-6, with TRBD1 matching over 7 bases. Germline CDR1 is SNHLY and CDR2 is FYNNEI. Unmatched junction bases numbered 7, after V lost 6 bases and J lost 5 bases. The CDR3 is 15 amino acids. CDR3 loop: CASSSRDSHNSPLHF. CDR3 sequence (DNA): TGTGCCAGCAGCTCCCGGGACAGCCATAATTCACCCCTCCACTTT.

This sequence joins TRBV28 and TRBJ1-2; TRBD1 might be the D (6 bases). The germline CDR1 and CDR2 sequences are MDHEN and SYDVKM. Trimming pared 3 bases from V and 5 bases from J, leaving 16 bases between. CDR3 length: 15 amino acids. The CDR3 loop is CASSLGGAQLYGYTF. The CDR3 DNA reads TGTGCCAGCAGTTTGGGGGGGGCGCAGTTGTATGGCTACACCTTC.

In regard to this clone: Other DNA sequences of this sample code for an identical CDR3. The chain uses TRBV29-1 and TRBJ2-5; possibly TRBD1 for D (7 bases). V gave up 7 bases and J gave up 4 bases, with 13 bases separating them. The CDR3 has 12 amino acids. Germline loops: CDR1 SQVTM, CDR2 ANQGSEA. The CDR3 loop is CSGRQGGETQYF. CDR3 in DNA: TGCAGCGGTAGACAGGGAGGAGAGACCCAGTACTTC.

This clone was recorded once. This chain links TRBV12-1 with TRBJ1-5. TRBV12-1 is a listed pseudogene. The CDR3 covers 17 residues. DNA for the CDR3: TGTGCCAGCAGCTTTTTACTCTTAGCGGCGGACAATCAGCCCCAGCATTTT. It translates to CASSFLLLAADNQPQHF.

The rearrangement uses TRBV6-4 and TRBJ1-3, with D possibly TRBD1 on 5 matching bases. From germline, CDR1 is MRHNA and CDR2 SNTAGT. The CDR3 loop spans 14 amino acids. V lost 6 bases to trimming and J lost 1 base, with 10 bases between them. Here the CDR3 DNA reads TGTGCCAGCAGCACGGGGGGGTCTGGAAACACCATATATTTT. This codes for CASSTGGSGNTIYF.

As DNA, the CDR3 is TGTGCCACCGGGACCCCGGGACAGAACACTGAAGCTTTCTTT. This encodes CATGTPGQNTEAFF. The chain joins TRBV19 to TRBJ1-1; possibly TRBD1 for D (6 bases). V lost 10 bases and J lost 1, with 16 bases in between. CDR1 and CDR2 (germline): LNHDA, SQIVND (reference sequence). This CDR3 comprises 14 residues.

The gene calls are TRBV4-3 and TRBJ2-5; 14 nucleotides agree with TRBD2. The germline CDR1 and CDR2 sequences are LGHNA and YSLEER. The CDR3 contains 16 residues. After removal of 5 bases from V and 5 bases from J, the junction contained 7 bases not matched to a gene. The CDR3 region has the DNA TGCGCCAGCAGCTCTTGGACTAGCGGGGGGAGTGAGACCCAGTACTTC. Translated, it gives CASSSWTSGGSETQYF.

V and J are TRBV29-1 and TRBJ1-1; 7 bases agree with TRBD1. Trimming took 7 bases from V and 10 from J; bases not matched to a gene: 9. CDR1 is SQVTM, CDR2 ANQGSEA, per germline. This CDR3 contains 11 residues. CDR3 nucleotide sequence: TGCAGCGCATCGACAGGGTGGGTAGCTTTCTTT. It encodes CSASTGWVAFF.

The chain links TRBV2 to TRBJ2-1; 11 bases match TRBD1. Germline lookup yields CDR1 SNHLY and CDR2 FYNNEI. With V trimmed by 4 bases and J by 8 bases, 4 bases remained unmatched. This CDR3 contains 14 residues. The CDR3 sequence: CASSVGTGGDEQFF. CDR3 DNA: TGTGCCAGCAGTGTAGGGACAGGGGGAGATGAGCAGTTCTTC.

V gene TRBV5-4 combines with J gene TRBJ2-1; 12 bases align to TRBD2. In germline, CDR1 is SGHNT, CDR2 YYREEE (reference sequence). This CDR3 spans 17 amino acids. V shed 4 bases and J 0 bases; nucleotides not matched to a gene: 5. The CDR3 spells CASSRGLAGSSYNEQFF. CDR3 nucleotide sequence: TGTGCCAGCAGCCGCGGACTAGCGGGGAGCTCCTACAATGAGCAGTTCTTC.

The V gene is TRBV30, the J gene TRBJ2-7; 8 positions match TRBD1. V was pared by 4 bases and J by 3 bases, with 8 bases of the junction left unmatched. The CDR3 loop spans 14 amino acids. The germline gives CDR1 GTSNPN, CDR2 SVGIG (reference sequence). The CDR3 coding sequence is TGTGCCTGGACCTCAGGGGGCGGGAACTACGAGCAGTACTTC. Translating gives CAWTSGGGNYEQYF.

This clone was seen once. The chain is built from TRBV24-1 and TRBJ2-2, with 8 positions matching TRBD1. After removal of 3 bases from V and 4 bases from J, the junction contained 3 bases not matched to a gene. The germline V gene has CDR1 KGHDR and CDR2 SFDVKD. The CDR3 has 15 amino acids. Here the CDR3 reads CATSDTGQVTGELFF. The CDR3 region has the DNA TGTGCCACCAGTGATACGGGACAGGTCACCGGGGAGCTGTTTTTT.

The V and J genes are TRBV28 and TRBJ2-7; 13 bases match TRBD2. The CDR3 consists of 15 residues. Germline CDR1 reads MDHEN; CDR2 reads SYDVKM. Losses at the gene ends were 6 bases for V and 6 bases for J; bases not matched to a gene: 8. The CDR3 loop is CASSGLAGVIREQYF. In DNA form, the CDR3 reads TGTGCCAGCAGCGGACTAGCGGGAGTAATCCGCGAGCAGTACTTC.